Here is one T cell receptor beta chain with its context. The data derive from a study of cytomegalovirus exposure and HLA in healthy donors. V dropped 7 bases and J dropped 12 bases, with 19 bases sitting between them. This CDR3 is built from 13 residues. Germline CDR1 reads SGDLS; CDR2 reads YYNGEE. Use of 60 Vbeta and 13 Jbeta primers characterized the PCR. Sequenced by immunoSEQ multiplex PCR; TCRdb stores in-frame clones only, minus some. The table shows approximately 170,000 clones, with approximately 86% occurring only once. This sequence originates from a male donor in good health and CMV-seronegative. J is TRBJ1-4 and V is TRBV9; D gene uncertain. Sequenced sample: PBMCs. CDR3 coding DNA: TGTGCCAGCGCGGCAGAGGGAAGCACGGAACTGTTTTTT. As protein: CASAAEGSTELFF.